Below are 15 T cell receptor beta chains sequenced from a single sample in a study of cytomegalovirus exposure and HLA in healthy donors. The primer mix had 60 Vbeta and 13 Jbeta primers. The data were produced by immunoSEQ multiplex PCR, yet TCRdb's version contains in-frame clones alone and is incomplete. The data contain approximately 37,000 clones, 75% to 85% of them singletons. Sequenced: PBMCs. All receptors derive from a male donor in good health and CMV-seronegative.

The chain links TRBV29-1 to TRBJ2-1; 12 bases agree with TRBD2. Trimming cost V 5 bases and J 8 bases; bases outside gene matches: 7. This CDR3 comprises 14 residues. Per the germline V gene, CDR1 is SQVTM and CDR2 is ANQGSEA. In DNA form, the CDR3 reads TGCAGCGTTACAAGGACTAGCGGGAACGATGAGCAGTTCTTC. Translation gives CSVTRTSGNDEQFF.

The chain uses TRBV27 and TRBJ1-3; 8 bases map to TRBD1. V was clipped by 3 bases and J by 2 bases; unmatched bases: 0. This CDR3 comprises 14 residues. The germline V gene encodes CDR1 MNHEY and CDR2 SMNVEV (reference sequence). Written as DNA, the CDR3 is TGTGCCAGCAGTTTGACAGGGGCTGGAAACACCATATATTTT. Translated, it gives CASSLTGAGNTIYF.

The rearrangement joins TRBV6-5 to TRBJ2-3, with 7 bases that match TRBD1. With 6 bases clipped from V and 2 bases from J, the junction kept 8 bases outside the gene matches. The CDR3 totals 15 residues. Germline lookup yields CDR1 MNHEY and CDR2 SVGAGI. The CDR3 DNA reads TGTGCCAGCAGAAAGGGACAGTTAAACACAGATACGCAGTATTTT. This sequence encodes CASRKGQLNTDTQYF.

V and J are TRBV6-5 and TRBJ1-1; 8 bases fit TRBD1. V gave up 6 bases and J gave up 4 bases; unmatched junction bases: 10. This CDR3 spans 15 amino acids. The germline V gene encodes CDR1 MNHEY and CDR2 SVGAGI. CDR3: CASRGTGRGGTEAFF. As DNA, the CDR3 is TGTGCCAGCAGGGGGACAGGCCGGGGCGGCACTGAAGCTTTCTTT.

The gene calls are TRBV5-1 and TRBJ2-1; 8 nucleotides line up with TRBD1. This CDR3 region has 15 residues. Germline CDR1 SGHRS, CDR2 YFSETQ. The V gene end was trimmed by 0 bases and the J gene end by 7 bases; junction bases not matched to a gene: 6. This chain's CDR3 is CASSLARGLVNEQFF. DNA of the CDR3: TGCGCCAGCAGCTTGGCCAGGGGGCTCGTGAATGAGCAGTTCTTC.

J is TRBJ1-5 and V is TRBV6-1; unclear D gene. The CDR3 has 13 amino acids. V was cut by 3 bases and J by 6 bases, with 9 bases left in between. Germline loops: CDR1 MNHNS, CDR2 SASEGT. CDR3 nucleotides: TGTGCCAGCAGTGACGAGGAAACTCAGCCCCAGCATTTT. As protein: CASSDEETQPQHF.

The V call is TRBV19, the J call TRBJ1-4; TRBD1 might be the D (5 bases). The CDR3 spans 15 residues. Germline-derived CDR1 and CDR2 are LNHDA and SQIVND (reference sequence). Trimming removed 1 base from V and 0 bases from J, with 6 bases in between. CDR3 sequence: CASSIGQTTNEKLFF. CDR3 nucleotides: TGTGCCAGTAGTATAGGACAGACAACTAATGAAAAACTGTTTTTT.

This chain connects TRBV18 to TRBJ2-1, with 8 positions matching TRBD2. CDR3 size: 13 residues. Trimming cost V 3 bases and J 12 bases; bases outside gene matches: 7. Germline loops: CDR1 KGHSH, CDR2 LQKENI. CDR3: CASSPSSGLGQFF. CDR3 nucleotide sequence: TGTGCCAGCTCACCGTCTAGCGGGTTAGGGCAGTTCTTC. Complete variable domain (other parts from reference TRBV18 and TRBJ2-1): NAGVMQNPRHLVRRRGQEARLRCSPMKGHSHVYWYRQLPEEGLKFMVYLQKENIIDESGMPKERFSAEFPKEGPSILRIQQVVRGDSAAYFCASSPSSGLGQFFGPGTRLTVL.

The rearrangement joins TRBV11-3 to TRBJ2-2; D is perhaps TRBD1 (6 bases). V lost 5 bases, J lost 1 base, and 14 bases lay in between. The germline V gene encodes CDR1 SGHNT and CDR2 YENEEA. CDR3 length: 16 residues. The DNA of the CDR3 is TGTGCCAGCAGCCGCCCCAGGGGCGAGAACACCGGGGAGCTGTTTTTT. Amino acid sequence: CASSRPRGENTGELFF.

J is TRBJ2-3 and V is TRBV29-1, with D tentatively TRBD2 (6 bases). Trimming took 7 bases from V and 4 from J, leaving 12 bases between them. This CDR3 contains 12 residues. Germline CDR1 reads SQVTM; CDR2 reads ANQGSEA. CDR3 bases: TGCAGCGGGGGCGGGATGGCAGATACGCAGTATTTT. Its translation is CSGGGMADTQYF.

The chain carries TRBV6-1 and TRBJ1-3, with D tentatively TRBD1 (5 bases). CDR1 is MNHNS, CDR2 SASEGT, per germline. V lost 7 bases and J lost 10, with 14 bases in between. This CDR3 comprises 12 residues. The CDR3 bases are TGTGCCAGCATCAGACCCGGGGGTACCATATATTTT. Protein product: CASIRPGGTIYF.

The chain uses TRBV4-1 and TRBJ2-7, with 13 positions matching TRBD2. V lost 0 bases and J lost 5; bases outside the gene matches: 16. The CDR3 contains 20 residues. Germline lookup yields CDR1 MGHRA and CDR2 YSYEKL. The CDR3 is CASSQDWRALGTSGVDEQYF. CDR3 bases: TGCGCCAGCAGCCAAGATTGGAGGGCTCTGGGGACTAGCGGGGTCGACGAGCAGTACTTC.

The chain is built from TRBV5-1 and TRBJ1-6; perhaps TRBD1 as D (5 bases). CDR1 and CDR2 from the germline V gene are SGHRS and YFSETQ. Trimming left V 4 bases short and J 5 bases short, with 13 bases between. The CDR3 runs to 15 residues. The CDR3 bases are TGCGCCAGCAGCGACTACGGGGGGAATAATTCACCCCTCCACTTT. Its translation: CASSDYGGNNSPLHF.

In this sample, this clone turned up once. The V and J genes are TRBV4-3 and TRBJ1-6; TRBD1 aligns across 8 bases. The CDR3 is 16 amino acids. The V segment lost 0 bases and the J segment 7 bases; nucleotides outside the gene matches: 5. Germline values: CDR1 LGHNA, CDR2 YSLEER. CDR3 nucleotides: TGCGCCAGCAGCCAAGATAGCGGACAGGGAAATTCACCCCTCCACTTT. This codes for CASSQDSGQGNSPLHF.

To note about this clone: This CDR3 is also generated by other DNA sequences in the sample. The chain combines TRBV6-5 with TRBJ2-7, with 8 bases fitting TRBD1. Losses at the gene ends were 5 bases for V and 4 bases for J; bases not matched to a gene: 4. In germline, CDR1 is MNHEY, CDR2 SVGAGI. The CDR3 covers 13 residues. The CDR3 DNA sequence: TGTGCCAGCAGTCCCGGGACAGGATACGAGCAGTACTTC. Its translation: CASSPGTGYEQYF.